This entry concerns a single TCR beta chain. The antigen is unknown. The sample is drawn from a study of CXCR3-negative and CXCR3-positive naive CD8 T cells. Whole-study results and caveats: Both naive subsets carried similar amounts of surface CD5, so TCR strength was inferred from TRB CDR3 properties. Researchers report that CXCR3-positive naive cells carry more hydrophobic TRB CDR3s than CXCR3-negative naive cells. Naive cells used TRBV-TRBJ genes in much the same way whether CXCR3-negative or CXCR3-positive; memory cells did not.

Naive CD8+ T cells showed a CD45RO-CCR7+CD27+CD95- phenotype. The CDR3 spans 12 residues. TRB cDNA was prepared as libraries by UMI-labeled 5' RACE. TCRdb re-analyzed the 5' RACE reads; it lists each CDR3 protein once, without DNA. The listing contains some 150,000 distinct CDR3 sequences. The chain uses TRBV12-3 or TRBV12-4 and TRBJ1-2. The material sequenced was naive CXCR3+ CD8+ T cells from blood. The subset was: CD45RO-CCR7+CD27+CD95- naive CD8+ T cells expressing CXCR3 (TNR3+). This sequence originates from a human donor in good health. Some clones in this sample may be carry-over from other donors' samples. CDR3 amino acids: CASKKLYYGYTF.